The 10 T cell receptor beta chains presented below share a single source sample, sequenced in a study of blood T cell repertoires in COVID-19. Clones were read by immunoSEQ multiplex PCR, and TCRdb kept only the in-frame ones, dropping some. The sample includes 250,000 or so clones, roughly 90% of them seen just once. Sequencing was performed on PBMCs or T cells enriched from blood (not recorded which). The receptors were gathered from a man aged 35 to 55 who had been exposed to COVID-19.

The chain couples TRBV12-3 or TRBV12-4 to TRBJ2-7; the match to TRBD1 covers 10 bases. V trimming: 8 bases; J trimming: 4 bases; junction bases outside the gene matches: 5. The CDR3 is made up of 13 amino acids. CDR3 in DNA: TGTGCCAGCCAGGGACAGGGGAGATACGAGCAGTACTTC. Its translation: CASQGQGRYEQYF.

The chain uses TRBV27 and TRBJ1-2, with 10 bases fitting TRBD1. The CDR3 length is 17 residues. The germline CDR1 and CDR2 sequences are MNHEY and SMNVEV (reference sequence). V dropped 5 bases and J dropped 1; count of bases not matched to a gene: 10. The CDR3 here is CASSPDRGWSLNYGYTF. In DNA form, the CDR3 reads TGTGCCAGCAGTCCGGACAGGGGGTGGTCCCTTAACTATGGCTACACCTTC.

The J gene is TRBJ2-3, the V gene TRBV10-3; 7 bases map to TRBD2. The CDR3 is 14 amino acids. CDR1 and CDR2 from the germline V gene are ENHRY and SYGVKD. After removal of 5 bases from V and 0 bases from J, the junction contained 2 bases not matched to a gene. CDR3 DNA: TGTGCCATCAGTCTAGCGGCTAGCACAGATACGCAGTATTTT. This encodes CAISLAASTDTQYF.

This sequence joins TRBV11-2 and TRBJ2-5, with TRBD2 identical over 7 bases. V lost 1 base, J lost 3 bases, and 8 bases stayed unmatched. Germline values: CDR1 SGHAT, CDR2 FQNNGV. The CDR3 sequence is 16 residues long. CDR3 amino acids: CASSLVAGDSEETQYF. In nucleotides, the CDR3 is TGTGCCAGCAGCTTAGTGGCGGGAGATTCTGAAGAGACCCAGTACTTC.

CDR3 loop: CAWNAQALKLRDEQFF. The CDR3 DNA reads as TGTGCCTGGAACGCACAAGCATTGAAACTACGGGATGAGCAGTTCTTC. V usage is TRBV30 and J usage is TRBJ2-1, with D uncertain. Germline-derived CDR1 and CDR2 are GTSNPN and SVGIG (reference sequence). The CDR3 runs to 16 residues. V gave up 4 bases and J gave up 8 bases, with 24 bases separating them.

The V and J genes are TRBV11-3 and TRBJ2-3; no reliable D call. Looked up from germline, CDR1 is SGHNT and CDR2 is YENEEA. The length of the CDR3 is 15 residues. The V gene lost 1 base and the J gene lost 2 bases, with 10 bases spanning the gap. CDR3 protein: CASSLVPGNTDTQYF. The DNA for the CDR3 is TGTGCCAGCAGCTTAGTGCCGGGTAACACAGATACGCAGTATTTT.

CDR3: CASSGLAGTLGETQYF. CDR3 sequence (DNA): TGTGCCAGCAGCGGACTAGCGGGCACCTTAGGGGAGACCCAGTACTTC. The chain uses TRBV9 and TRBJ2-5; 10 bases are shared with TRBD2. Germline trimming cut 3 bases from V and 5 bases from J; bases unmatched to any gene: 10. Germline V CDR1 and CDR2: SGDLS, YYNGEE. This CDR3 has 16 residues.

The chain links TRBV29-1 to TRBJ1-1; TRBD1 agrees at 9 bases. V gave up 4 bases and J gave up 6 bases; unmatched junction bases: 6. The CDR3 contains 13 residues. Germline V gene data show CDR1 as SQVTM and CDR2 as ANQGSEA. The DNA for the CDR3 is TGCAGCGTTGGAGGTAGGGACAGGGCTGAAGCTTTCTTT. Translation gives CSVGGRDRAEAFF. The variable domain in full, with the rest retrieved from reference TRBV29-1 and TRBJ1-1, is SAVISQKPSRDICQRGTSLTIQCQVDSQVTMMFWYRQQPGQSLTLIATANQGSEATYESGFVIDKFPISRPNLTFSTLTVSNMSPEDSSIYLCSVGGRDRAEAFFGQGTRLTVV.

This chain uses TRBV5-1 with TRBJ2-3, with unresolved D. Germline V CDR1 and CDR2: SGHRS, YFSETQ. CDR3 length: 14 residues. The V end lost 6 bases, the J end lost 0 bases, and 11 bases lay between the germline ends. DNA of the CDR3: TGCGCCAGCACCCTAGGAATGAGCACAGATACGCAGTATTTT. Translated: CASTLGMSTDTQYF.

The rearrangement joins TRBV6-5 to TRBJ1-5, with 8 bases lining up with TRBD1. The junction had 8 bases not matched to a gene; V was cut back by 6 bases and J by 4 bases. The CDR3 contains 15 residues. Germline CDR1 is MNHEY and CDR2 is SVGAGI. The CDR3 here is CASRPGQVINQPQHF. DNA of the CDR3: TGTGCCAGCAGACCGGGACAGGTGATAAATCAGCCCCAGCATTTT.